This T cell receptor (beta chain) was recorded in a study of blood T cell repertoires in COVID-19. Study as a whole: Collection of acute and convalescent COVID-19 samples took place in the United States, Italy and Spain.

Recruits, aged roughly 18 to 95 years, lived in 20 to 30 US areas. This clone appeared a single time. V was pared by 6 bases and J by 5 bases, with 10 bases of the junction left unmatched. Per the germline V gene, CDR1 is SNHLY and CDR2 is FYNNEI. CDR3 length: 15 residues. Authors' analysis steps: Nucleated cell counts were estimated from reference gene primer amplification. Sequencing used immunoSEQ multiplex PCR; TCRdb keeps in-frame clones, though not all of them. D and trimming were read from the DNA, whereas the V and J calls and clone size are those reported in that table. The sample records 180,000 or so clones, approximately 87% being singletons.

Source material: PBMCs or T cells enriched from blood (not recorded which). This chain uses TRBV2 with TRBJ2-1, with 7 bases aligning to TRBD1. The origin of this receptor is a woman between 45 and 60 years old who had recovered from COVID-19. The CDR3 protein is CASRVGQVGDNEQFF. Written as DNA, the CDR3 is TGTGCCAGCAGGGTCGGACAGGTCGGGGACAATGAGCAGTTCTTC.